This T cell receptor (beta chain) was sequenced for a study of monozygotic twins with inflammatory bowel disease. The CDR3 loop spans 15 amino acids. Germline V gives CDR1 MNHEY, CDR2 SVGEGT. TCRdb re-called the 5' RACE reads and catalogs CDR3 proteins one per entry, DNA excluded. The sample is made up of roughly 140,000 distinct CDR3 sequences, and the top ten hold 2% to 2.5% of it. V usage is TRBV6-2 or TRBV6-3 and J usage is TRBJ2-7; lacking DNA, the TRBD2 call made by TCRdb goes unchecked. The sequence was obtained from a human donor with ulcerative colitis or Crohn's disease, or a healthy co-twin of an affected twin (not recorded which). The specimen sequenced was blood. CDR3 residues: CASSYSAGKPYEQYF.